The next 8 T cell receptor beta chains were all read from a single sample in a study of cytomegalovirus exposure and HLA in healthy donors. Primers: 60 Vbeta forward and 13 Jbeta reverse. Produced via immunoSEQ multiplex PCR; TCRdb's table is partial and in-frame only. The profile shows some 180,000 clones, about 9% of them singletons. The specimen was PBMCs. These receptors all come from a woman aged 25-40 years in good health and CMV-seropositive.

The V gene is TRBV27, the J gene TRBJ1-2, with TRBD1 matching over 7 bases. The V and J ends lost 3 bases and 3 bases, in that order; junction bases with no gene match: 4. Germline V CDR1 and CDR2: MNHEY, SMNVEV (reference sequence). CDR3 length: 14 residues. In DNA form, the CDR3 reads TGTGCCAGCAGTTTGACAGGGAGCGACTATGGCTACACCTTC. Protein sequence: CASSLTGSDYGYTF.

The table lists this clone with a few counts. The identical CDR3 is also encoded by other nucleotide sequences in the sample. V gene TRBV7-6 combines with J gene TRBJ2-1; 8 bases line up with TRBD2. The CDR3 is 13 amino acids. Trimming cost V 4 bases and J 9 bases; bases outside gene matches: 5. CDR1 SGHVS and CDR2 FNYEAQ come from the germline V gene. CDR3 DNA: TGTGCCAGCAGCTCAATTAGCGGGATTGAGCAGTTCTTC. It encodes CASSSISGIEQFF. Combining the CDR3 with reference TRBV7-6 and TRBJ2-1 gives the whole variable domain GAGVSQSPRYKVTKRGQDVALRCDPISGHVSLYWYRQALGQGPEFLTYFNYEAQQDKSGLPNDRFSAERPEGSISTLTIQRTEQRDSAMYRCASSSISGIEQFFGPGTRLTVL.

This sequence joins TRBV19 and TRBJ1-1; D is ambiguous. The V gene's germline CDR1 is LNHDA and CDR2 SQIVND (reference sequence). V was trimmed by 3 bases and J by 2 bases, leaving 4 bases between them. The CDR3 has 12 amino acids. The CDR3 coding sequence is TGTGCCAGTAGTATTTATAACACTGAAGCTTTCTTT. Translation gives CASSIYNTEAFF.

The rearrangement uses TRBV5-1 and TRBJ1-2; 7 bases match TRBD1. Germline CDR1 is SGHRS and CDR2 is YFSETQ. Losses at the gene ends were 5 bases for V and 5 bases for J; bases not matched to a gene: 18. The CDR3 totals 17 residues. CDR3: CASRPDGTDYLGYGYTF. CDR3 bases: TGCGCCAGCAGGCCCGACGGGACAGATTACCTAGGGTATGGCTACACCTTC.

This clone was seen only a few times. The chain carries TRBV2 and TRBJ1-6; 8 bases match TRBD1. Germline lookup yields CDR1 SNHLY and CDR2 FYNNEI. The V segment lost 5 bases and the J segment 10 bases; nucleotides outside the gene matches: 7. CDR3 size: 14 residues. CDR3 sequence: CASSLTGVYSPLHF. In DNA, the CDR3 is TGTGCCAGCAGTTTGACAGGGGTGTACTCACCCCTCCACTTT.

The CDR3 here is CASSPLLLGKETQYF. In DNA form, the CDR3 reads TGTGCCAGCAGTCCCCTCCTACTAGGGAAAGAGACCCAGTACTTC. The rearrangement uses TRBV2 and TRBJ2-5; TRBD2 might be the D (5 bases). This CDR3 region has 15 residues. The V gene's germline CDR1 is SNHLY and CDR2 FYNNEI. Between the trimmed V and J ends, which lost 5 bases and 3 bases, there was a span of 16 bases.

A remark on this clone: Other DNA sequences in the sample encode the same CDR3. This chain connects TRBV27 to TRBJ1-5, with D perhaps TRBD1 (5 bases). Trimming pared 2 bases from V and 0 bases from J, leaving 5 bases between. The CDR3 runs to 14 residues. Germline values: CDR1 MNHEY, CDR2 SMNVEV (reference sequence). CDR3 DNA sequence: TGTGCCAGCAGTTTACAGGGTAGCAATCAGCCCCAGCATTTT. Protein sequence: CASSLQGSNQPQHF.

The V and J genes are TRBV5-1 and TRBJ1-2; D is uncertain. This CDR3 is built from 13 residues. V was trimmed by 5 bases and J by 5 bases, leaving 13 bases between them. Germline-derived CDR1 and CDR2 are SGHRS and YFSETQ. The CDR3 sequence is CASSRSAEYGYTF. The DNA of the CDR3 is TGCGCCAGCAGTCGGAGTGCCGAATATGGCTACACCTTC. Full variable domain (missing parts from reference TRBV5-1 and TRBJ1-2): KAGVTQTPRYLIKTRGQQVTLSCSPISGHRSVSWYQQTPGQGLQFLFEYFSETQRNKGNFPGRFSGRQFSNSRSEMNVSTLELGDSALYLCASSRSAEYGYTFGSGTRLTVV.